The sample holds one count of the clone carrying this TCR beta chain. The sample belongs to a study of blood T cell repertoires in COVID-19. On the study more broadly: Specimens from acute and convalescent COVID-19 originated in the United States, Italy and Spain.

The ends were cut back, 0 bases at V and 7 bases at J, with 8 bases in the middle. From germline, CDR1 is SGHDT and CDR2 YYEEEE. This CDR3 is built from 13 residues. Patients from Seattle were sampled longitudinally, starting during active infection. TCRdb's table, derived via immunoSEQ multiplex PCR, lists solely in-frame clones and lacks some. The data show 250,000 to 300,000 clones, approximately 87% seen once. This sequence joins TRBV5-6 and TRBJ2-1, with D perhaps TRBD1 (5 bases). This receptor was taken from a woman under 40 with COVID-19, enrolled during active disease. Source material: peripheral blood. CDR3 sequence reads: CASSLGQGNEQFF. The CDR3 DNA sequence: TGTGCCAGCAGCTTGGGCCAGGGTAATGAGCAGTTCTTC.